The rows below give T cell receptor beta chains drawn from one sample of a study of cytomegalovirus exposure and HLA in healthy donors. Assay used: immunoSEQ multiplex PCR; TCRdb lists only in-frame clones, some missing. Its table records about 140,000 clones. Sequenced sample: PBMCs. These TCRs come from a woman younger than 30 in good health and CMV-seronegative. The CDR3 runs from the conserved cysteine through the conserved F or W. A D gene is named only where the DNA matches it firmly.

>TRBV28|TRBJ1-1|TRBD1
CASRVPGGDTEAFF
TGTGCCAGCAGGGTCCCAGGGGGCGACACTGAAGCTTTCTTT
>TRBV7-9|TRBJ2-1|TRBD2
CASSILGLAGDNEQFF
TGTGCCAGCAGCATATTGGGACTAGCGGGAGACAATGAGCAGTTCTTC
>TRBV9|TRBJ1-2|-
CASSVGSRLGGGYTF
TGTGCCAGCAGCGTAGGAAGCAGGCTTGGGGGGGGCTACACCTTC
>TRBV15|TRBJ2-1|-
CATSRGLEYNEQFF
TGTGCCACCAGCAGAGGCCTAGAATACAATGAGCAGTTCTTC
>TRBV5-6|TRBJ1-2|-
CASSGEVSSISPFYGYTF
TGTGCCAGCAGCGGGGAGGTTTCGTCCATCTCTCCGTTCTATGGCTACACCTTC
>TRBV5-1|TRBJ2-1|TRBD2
CASSVRLAGVRNEQFF
TGCGCCAGCAGCGTACGACTAGCGGGAGTGCGGAATGAGCAGTTCTTC
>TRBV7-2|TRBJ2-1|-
CASSPSEYEQFF
TGTGCCAGCAGCCCCAGCGAGTATGAGCAGTTCTTC
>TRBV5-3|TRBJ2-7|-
CARSLAFGTPIEQYF
TGTGCCAGAAGCTTGGCATTCGGGACTCCGATAGAGCAGTACTTC
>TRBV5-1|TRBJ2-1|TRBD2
CASSSGLNEQFF
TGCGCCAGCAGCTCGGGACTAAATGAGCAGTTCTTC
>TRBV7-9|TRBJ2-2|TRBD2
CAVNPPGTTNSGELFF
TGTGCCGTGAATCCACCAGGGACTACAAACTCCGGGGAGCTGTTTTTT
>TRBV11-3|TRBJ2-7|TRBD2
CASSLGTSGVYEQYF
TGTGCCAGCAGCTTAGGGACTAGCGGTGTCTACGAGCAGTACTTC
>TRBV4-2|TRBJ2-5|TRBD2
CASSRWLAEETQYF
TGTGCCAGCAGCCGGTGGCTAGCGGAAGAGACCCAGTACTTC
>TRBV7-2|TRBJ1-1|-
CASSLGRVMNTEAFF
TGTGCCAGCAGCTTAGGACGGGTAATGAACACTGAAGCTTTCTTT
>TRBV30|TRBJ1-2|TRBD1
CASSTGPHGYTF
TGTGCCTCCTCGACAGGGCCTCATGGCTACACCTTC
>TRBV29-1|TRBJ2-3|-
CSVDIGFQDTQYF
TGCAGCGTGGACATAGGCTTTCAAGATACGCAGTATTTT
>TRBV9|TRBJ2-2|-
CASSGTGTELFF
TGTGCCAGCAGCGGTACAGGGACGGAGCTGTTTTTT
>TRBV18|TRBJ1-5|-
CASSPIKESNQPQHF
TGTGCCAGCTCACCAATTAAGGAGAGCAATCAGCCCCAGCATTTT
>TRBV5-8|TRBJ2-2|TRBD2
CASRKTSGSWFSNTGELFF
TGTGCCAGCAGGAAAACTAGCGGGAGTTGGTTCAGCAACACCGGGGAGCTGTTTTTT
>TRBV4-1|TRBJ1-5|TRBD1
CASSRQGFSQPQHF
TGCGCCAGCTCTAGACAGGGGTTTTCACAGCCCCAGCATTTT
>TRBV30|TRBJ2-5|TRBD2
CAWGRAETQYF
TGTGCCTGGGGGAGGGCCGAGACCCAGTACTTC
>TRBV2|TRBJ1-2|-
CANSRQYGYTF
TGTGCCAACAGTAGACAGTATGGCTACACCTTC
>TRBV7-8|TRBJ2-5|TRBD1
CASSRDRKETQYF
TGTGCCAGCAGTAGGGACAGAAAAGAGACCCAGTACTTC
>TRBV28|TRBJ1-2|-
CASRMGQANFYGYTF
TGTGCCAGCCGGATGGGGCAGGCGAACTTCTATGGCTACACCTTC
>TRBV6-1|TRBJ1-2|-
CASSIRQSSHYGYTF
TGTGCCAGCAGTATCAGACAGTCTTCCCACTATGGCTACACCTTC
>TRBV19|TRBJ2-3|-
CASSLGQTDTQYF
TGTGCCAGTAGTCTCGGACAGACAGATACGCAGTATTTT
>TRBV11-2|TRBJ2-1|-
CASSLSARGLAVYNEQFF
TGTGCCAGCAGCTTATCCGCCCGGGGGCTAGCGGTATACAATGAGCAGTTCTTC
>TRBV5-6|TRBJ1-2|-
CASSIGLNYGYTF
TGTGCCAGCAGCATAGGACTTAACTATGGCTACACCTTC
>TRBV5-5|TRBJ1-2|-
CASSGSGDYYGYTF
TGTGCCAGCTCCGGGTCGGGGGACTACTATGGCTACACCTTC
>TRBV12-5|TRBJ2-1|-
CASGLGSGPSYNEQFF
TGTGCTAGTGGTTTGGGCAGCGGACCCTCCTACAATGAGCAGTTCTTC
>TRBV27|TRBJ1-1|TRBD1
CASSFQGGTEAFF
TGTGCCAGCAGTTTTCAGGGGGGCACTGAAGCTTTCTTT
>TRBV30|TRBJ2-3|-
CAWKIGGYTQYF
TGTGCCTGGAAGATTGGAGGGTATACGCAGTATTTT
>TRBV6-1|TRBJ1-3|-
CASSEREQSSSSGNTIYF
TGTGCCAGCAGTGAACGGGAACAATCCAGTTCCTCTGGAAACACCATATATTTT
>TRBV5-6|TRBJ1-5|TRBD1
CASSLGGQGGQPQHF
TGTGCCAGCAGCTTGGGTGGGCAGGGGGGCCAGCCCCAGCATTTT
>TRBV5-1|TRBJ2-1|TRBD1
CASSLTGTAPNNEQFF
TGCGCCAGCAGCTTGACCGGGACAGCGCCCAACAATGAGCAGTTCTTC
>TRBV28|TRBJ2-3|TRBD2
CASSPPPLLAGEVWADTQYF
TGTGCCAGCAGCCCACCACCACTACTAGCGGGAGAGGTCTGGGCAGATACGCAGTATTTT
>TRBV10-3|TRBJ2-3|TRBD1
CAISRQGATFTDTQYF
TGTGCCATCAGTAGACAGGGGGCGACGTTCACAGATACGCAGTATTTT
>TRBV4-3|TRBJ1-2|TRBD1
CASSQTQGSFGGYTF
TGCGCCAGCAGCCAAACACAGGGGTCTTTTGGTGGCTACACCTTC
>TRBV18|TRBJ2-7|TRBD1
CASSPQRPGQSYEQYF
TGTGCCAGCTCACCCCAACGCCCGGGACAGTCCTACGAGCAGTACTTC